This T cell receptor beta chain is from a study of blood T cell repertoires in COVID-19 (dated by TCRdb to the early 2020s). Context from the whole study: Samples covering the acute and convalescent phases of COVID-19 were provided by collaborators in the United States, Italy and Spain. The prospective study material was composed of cDNA or gDNA derived from T cells, B-cell-depleted T cells, or PBMCs. Deeply sampled blood TCRbeta repertoires from subjects exposed to, actively infected with, or recovered from COVID-19 were included in the dataset. The repertoires were released in a freely available public database intended as a resource for research on the immune response to SARS-CoV-2. The samples were drawn from two sources: the first 160 participants of the ongoing ImmuneRACE study, and fewer than 1,500 subjects contributed by 6 global collaborators. Sample metadata almost always included a de-identified subject ID, COVID-19 status, age in years and sex. Where HLA class I and class II types were available, the types were taken from metadata supplied by the sample provider, not from assay-based typing. The research as a whole found: The amount of clinical and demographic metadata varied by source and participant and was provided uncurated.

Notes on this clone: Its antigen remains undetermined. The sample holds no much larger clone one base away, and base qualities are not on file.

TCRbeta CDR3 regions were amplified from genomic DNA by means of the immunoSEQ Assay, a bias-controlled multiplex PCR. In the original analysis: Nucleated cell counts per sample were estimated from amplification of reference gene primers within the assay. To quantify the absolute abundance of each unique TCRbeta CDR3 rearrangement, sequence reads were collapsed and filtered. For each sample, productive Simpson clonality was calculated as the square root of Simpson's diversity index across productive rearrangements. This immuneACCESS table, as held by TCRdb, lists in-frame sequences with V and J called but not all clones. Of the missing ones, under half trace to an unresolved V gene in checked studies; the others have no known cause. From that table come the V and J calls and clone size; the DNA was used to work out D and trimming. Across this sample there are about 50,000 clones, with approximately 89% seen only once. The ten largest clones take up approximately 6.9% of the sample.

The CDR3 spans 22 residues, from the cysteine through the phenylalanine. Of the read, only the CDR3 DNA is kept; its 66 bases are in frame from base 1. V lost 2 bases and J lost 5 bases, and the count of bases not matched to a germline gene is 20. The germline V gene specifies SGDLS as CDR1 and YYNGEE as CDR2. The collaborating institutions used their own protocols to collect whole blood in K2EDTA tubes. Collaborator samples were shipped for TCRbeta analysis as frozen whole blood, isolated PBMCs, or DNA extracted from either sample type. Source material: peripheral blood. This clonotype originated in a man aged 55 to 70 with acute or convalescent COVID-19. The chain was built from TRBV9 and TRBJ2-1; 15 bases in between match TRBD2. The sequenced DNA is TGTGCCAGCAGCGTGACTCCTGGGGGGACTAGCGGGAGGTTGGGTGGGGACAATGAGCAGTTCTTC. Its translation is CASSVTPGGTSGRLGGDNEQFF.